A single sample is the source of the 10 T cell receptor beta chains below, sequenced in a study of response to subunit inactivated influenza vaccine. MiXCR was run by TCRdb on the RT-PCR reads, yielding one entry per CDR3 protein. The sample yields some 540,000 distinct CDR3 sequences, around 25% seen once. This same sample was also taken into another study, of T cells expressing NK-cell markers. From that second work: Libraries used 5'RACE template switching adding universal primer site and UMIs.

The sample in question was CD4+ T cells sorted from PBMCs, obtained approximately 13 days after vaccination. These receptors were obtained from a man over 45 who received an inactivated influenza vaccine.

The CDR3 DNA sequence: TGCGCCAGCAGCCCGGACAGCCCTAGCAATCAGCCCCAGCATTTT. It is translated as CASSPDSPSNQPQHF. The chain links TRBV5-1 to TRBJ1-5; D possibly corresponds to TRBD1 (6 bases). Trimming took off 4 bases at V and 0 bases at J, with 11 bases between the two ends. The germline CDR1 and CDR2 sequences are SGHRS and YFSETQ. The CDR3 spans 15 residues.

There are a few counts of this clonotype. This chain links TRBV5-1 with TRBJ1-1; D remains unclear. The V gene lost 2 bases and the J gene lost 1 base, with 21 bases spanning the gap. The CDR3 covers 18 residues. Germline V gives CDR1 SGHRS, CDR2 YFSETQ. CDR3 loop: CASSFLFVAWYGNTEAFF. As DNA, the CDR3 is TGCGCCAGCAGCTTTTTATTCGTGGCGTGGTATGGGAACACTGAAGCTTTCTTT.

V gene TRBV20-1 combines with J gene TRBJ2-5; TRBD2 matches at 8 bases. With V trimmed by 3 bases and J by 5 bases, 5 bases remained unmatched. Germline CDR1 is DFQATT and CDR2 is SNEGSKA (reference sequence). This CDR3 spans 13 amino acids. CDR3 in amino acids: CSASGGAFETQYF. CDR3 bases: TGCAGTGCTAGCGGGGGGGCCTTTGAGACCCAGTACTTC.

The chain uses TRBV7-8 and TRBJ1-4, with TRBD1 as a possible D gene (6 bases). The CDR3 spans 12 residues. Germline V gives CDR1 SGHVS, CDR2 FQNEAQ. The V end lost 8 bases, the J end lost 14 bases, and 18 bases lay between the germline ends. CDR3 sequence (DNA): TGTGCCAGCGGCCCAGGGGAAACGGCTCTGTTTTTT. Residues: CASGPGETALFF.

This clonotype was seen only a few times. CDR3 DNA sequence: TGCAGCGTTCCGGAGCCGGGACTAGCGGGAATAGGATCCGGGGAGCTGTTTTTT. Translated, it gives CSVPEPGLAGIGSGELFF. The gene calls are TRBV29-1 and TRBJ2-2; 13 bases are shared with TRBD2. J gave up 6 bases and V 5 bases, and 15 bases lay outside the gene matches. This CDR3 contains 18 residues. CDR1 is SQVTM and CDR2 is ANQGSEA in the germline V gene.

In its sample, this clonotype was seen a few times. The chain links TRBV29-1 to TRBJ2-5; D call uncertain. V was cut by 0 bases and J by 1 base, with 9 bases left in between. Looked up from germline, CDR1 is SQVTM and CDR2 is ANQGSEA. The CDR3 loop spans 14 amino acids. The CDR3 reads CSVEDPWGQETQYF. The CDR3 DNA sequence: TGCAGCGTTGAAGATCCTTGGGGCCAAGAGACCCAGTACTTC.

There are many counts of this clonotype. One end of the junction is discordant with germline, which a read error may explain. CDR3 coding DNA: TGTGCCAGCAGCTTAGACAGAGGCCAAGAGACCCAGTACTTC. It yields the protein CASSLDRGQETQYF. This chain joins TRBV5-1 and TRBJ2-5; the D gene is possibly TRBD1 (5 bases). The CDR3 consists of 14 residues. Germline-derived CDR1 and CDR2 are SGHRS and YFSETQ.

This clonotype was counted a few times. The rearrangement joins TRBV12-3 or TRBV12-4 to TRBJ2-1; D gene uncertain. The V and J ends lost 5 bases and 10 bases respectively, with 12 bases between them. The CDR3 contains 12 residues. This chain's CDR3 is CASSPNGREQFF. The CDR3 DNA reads TGTGCCAGCAGTCCCAACGGCCGCGAGCAGTTCTTC.

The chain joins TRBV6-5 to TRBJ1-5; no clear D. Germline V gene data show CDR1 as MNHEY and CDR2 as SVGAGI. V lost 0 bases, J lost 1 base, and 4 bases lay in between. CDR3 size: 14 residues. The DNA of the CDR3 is TGTGCCAGCAGTTACTCGTCAAGCAATCAGCCCCAGCATTTT. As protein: CASSYSSSNQPQHF.

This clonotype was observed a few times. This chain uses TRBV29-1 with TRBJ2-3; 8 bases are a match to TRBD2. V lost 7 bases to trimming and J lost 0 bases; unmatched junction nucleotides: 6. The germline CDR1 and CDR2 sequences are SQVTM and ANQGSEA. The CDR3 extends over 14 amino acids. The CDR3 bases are TGCAGCGGAACTAGCGGACTTAGCACAGATACGCAGTATTTT. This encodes CSGTSGLSTDTQYF.